This record concerns one T cell receptor (beta chain) sequence. Its cognate antigen is unknown. The CDR3 length is 16 residues. Germline V CDR1 and CDR2: SGHTA, FQGNSA. Trimming removed 0 bases from V and 2 bases from J; junction bases left unmatched: 7. This entry is derived from a study of shared clonotypes between healthy human individuals. Original processing methods: Because ImmunoSEQ provided only junction sequences with no quality scores, the filtering differed. TCRdb's table, derived via immunoSEQ multiplex PCR, lists solely in-frame clones and lacks some. V, J and clone size are those of that table, while D and trimming were read from the DNA. The data contain roughly 2.2 million clones, under 95% of them seen just once; the ten biggest clones take up 0.37%. Study-level results: Estimated clonotype richness was generally higher in naive than memory subsets.

What was sequenced was naive CD4+ T cells from PBMCs. Sample subset: CD45RA+ positively selected. The V call is TRBV7-2, the J call TRBJ2-7; 7 bases line up with TRBD2. The receptor was derived from a young man in good health. Some clones in this sample may be carry-over from other donors' samples. The CDR3 nucleotides are TGTGCCAGCAGCTTAGCCCCCCTGGGGGGGGCCTACGAGCAGTACTTC. Its translation: CASSLAPLGGAYEQYF.